The T cell receptor (beta chain) described here comes from a study of shared clonotypes between healthy human individuals. Study results and limitations: The study generally estimated greater richness for naive than memory subsets.

The CDR3 consists of 12 residues. CDR1 and CDR2 from the germline V gene are SQVTM and ANQGSEA. Assay runs were performed at deep level. When replicate PCRs were run on sorted subsets, they used about 200 ng DNA, 28,000 or so T cell genomes. Clones were sequenced by immunoSEQ multiplex PCR, and TCRdb holds only the in-frame ones, with some missing. The sample holds fewer than 3 million clones; under 95% are singletons and the top ten take around 0.38%. In this sample, this clone turned up a few times. The antigen remains undetermined. Mismatch with germline at one junction end may stem from a read error.

The gene calls are TRBV29-1 and TRBJ1-2; D gene uncertain. The sequence was obtained from a man aged 18 to 29 in good health. Some clones in this sample may be carry-over from other donors' samples. The sequenced material came from naive CD4+ T cells from PBMCs. The subset is: CD45RA+ positively selected. As DNA, the CDR3 is TGCAGCGTCGAAGGAGAACCCCCGAGCTACACCTTC. It codes for CSVEGEPPSYTF.